This T cell receptor (beta chain) was identified in a study of blood T cells in healthy people across ages. This CDR3 has 17 amino acids. The junction had 9 bases not matched to a gene; V was cut back by 3 bases and J by 4 bases. Germline values: CDR1 SGHTA, CDR2 FQGNSA. A second 7 to 11 cycle PCR used barcoded and J-beta primers. TCRdb redid the calling of the 5' RACE reads with MiXCR, one entry per CDR3 protein. The sample consists of around 1,000,000 distinct CDR3 sequences, about 25% of them appearing once. The sample was also reused in another study, on T cells of mothers and their children.

The source material was blood. This clonotype was obtained from a girl aged 2-10 years in good health. This chain joins TRBV7-2 and TRBJ2-3; 11 bases are a match to TRBD2. The CDR3 loop is CASSFLAGGPGADTQYF. The CDR3 bases are TGTGCCAGCAGCTTTTTAGCGGGGGGGCCGGGCGCAGATACGCAGTATTTT.